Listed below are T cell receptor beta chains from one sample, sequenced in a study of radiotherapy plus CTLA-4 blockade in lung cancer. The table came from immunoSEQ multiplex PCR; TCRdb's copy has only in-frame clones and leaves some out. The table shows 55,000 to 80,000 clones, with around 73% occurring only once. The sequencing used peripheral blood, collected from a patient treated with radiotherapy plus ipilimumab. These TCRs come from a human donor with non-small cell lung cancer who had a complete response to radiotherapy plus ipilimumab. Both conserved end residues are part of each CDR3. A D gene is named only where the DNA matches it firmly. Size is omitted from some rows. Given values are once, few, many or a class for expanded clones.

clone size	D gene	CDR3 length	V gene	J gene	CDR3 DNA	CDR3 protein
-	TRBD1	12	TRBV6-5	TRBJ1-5	TGTGCCAGCAGGACAGGGGACCAGCCCCAGCATTTT	CASRTGDQPQHF
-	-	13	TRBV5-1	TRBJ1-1	TGCGCCAGCAGACGCCAGGGTGACACTGAAGCTTTCTTT	CASRRQGDTEAFF
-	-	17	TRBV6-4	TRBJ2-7	TGTGCCAGCAGTGACTGCCGCTTATGGAGGGAATCCTACGAGCAGTACTTC	CASSDCRLWRESYEQYF
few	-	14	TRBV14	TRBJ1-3	TGTGCCAGCAGTCTCTCTAACTCTGGAAACACCATATATTTT	CASSLSNSGNTIYF
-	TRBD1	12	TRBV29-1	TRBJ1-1	TGCAGCGCCGGACAGGGTGGCACTGAAGCTTTCTTT	CSAGQGGTEAFF
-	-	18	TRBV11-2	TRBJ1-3	TGTGCCAGCAGCTCGTTGAGAATTGGGTCCTACTCTGGAAACACCATATATTTT	CASSSLRIGSYSGNTIYF
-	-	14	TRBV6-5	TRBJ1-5	TGTGCCAGCAGTCGCCGGGAGAGCAATCAGCCCCAGCATTTT	CASSRRESNQPQHF
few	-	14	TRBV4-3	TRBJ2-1	TGCGCCAGCAGCCAAGAAGTGGGGAACAATGAGCAGTTCTTC	CASSQEVGNNEQFF
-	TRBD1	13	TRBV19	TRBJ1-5	TGTGCCAGTTCCCCGACAGGGTATCAGCCCCAGCATTTT	CASSPTGYQPQHF
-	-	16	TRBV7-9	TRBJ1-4	TGTGCCAGCAGCTTTAGACAGGTGGGGGAAAATGAAAAACTGTTTTTT	CASSFRQVGENEKLFF
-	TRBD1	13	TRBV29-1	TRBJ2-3	TGCAGCGGGAACAGGGGAAGCGTCGATACGCAGTATTTT	CSGNRGSVDTQYF
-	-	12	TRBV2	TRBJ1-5	TGTGCCAGCAGTGTTGGGGATCGGTCCCAGCATTTT	CASSVGDRSQHF
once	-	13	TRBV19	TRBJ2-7	TGTGCCAGTAGTATTTCAGGGTCCTACGAGCAGTACTTC	CASSISGSYEQYF
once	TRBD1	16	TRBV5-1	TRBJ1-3	TGCGCCAGCAGCCAAGGGACAGGGACCCCAGGAAACACCATATATTTT	CASSQGTGTPGNTIYF
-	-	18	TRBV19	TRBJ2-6	TGTGCCAGTAGTCCCCTCTCCTGGGCTCGCGCTGGGGCCAACGTCCTGACTTTC	CASSPLSWARAGANVLTF
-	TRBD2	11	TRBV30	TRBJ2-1	TGTGCCAGTAAGCGGGGGGGCGAGCAGTTCTTC	CASKRGGEQFF
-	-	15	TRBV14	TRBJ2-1	TGTGCCAGCAGCAAAGGCAGGGGCTCCTACAATGAGCAGTTCTTC	CASSKGRGSYNEQFF
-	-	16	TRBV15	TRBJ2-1	TGTGCCACCAGCCCCAGATTATCGGGCTCCTACAATGAGCAGTTCTTC	CATSPRLSGSYNEQFF
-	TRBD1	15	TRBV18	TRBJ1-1	TGTGCCAGCTCACCACAGCAGGGGGAAAACACTGAAGCTTTCTTT	CASSPQQGENTEAFF
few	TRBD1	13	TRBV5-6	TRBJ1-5	TGTGCCAGCAGTGGACAGGGGTATCAGCCCCAGCATTTT	CASSGQGYQPQHF
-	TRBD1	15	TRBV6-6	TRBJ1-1	TGTGCCAGCAGTCCCCCAACGGGACAGGGCCTTGAAGCTTTCTTT	CASSPPTGQGLEAFF
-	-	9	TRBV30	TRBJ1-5	TGTGCCTTTCATCAGCCCCAGCATTTT	CAFHQPQHF
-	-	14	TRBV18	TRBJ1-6	TGTGCCAGCTCACCAGCGGCCAATAATTCACCCCTCCACTTT	CASSPAANNSPLHF
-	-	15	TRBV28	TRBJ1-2	TGTGCCAGCAGTTTATGGCCGGCAACTAACTATGGCTACACCTTC	CASSLWPATNYGYTF
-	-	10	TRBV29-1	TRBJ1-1	TGCAGCGGAATGAACACTGAAGCTTTCTTT	CSGMNTEAFF
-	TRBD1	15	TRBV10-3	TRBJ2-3	TGTGCCGTACAAACGGACAGGGGAGACACAGATACGCAGTATTTT	CAVQTDRGDTDTQYF
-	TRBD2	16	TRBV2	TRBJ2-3	TGTGCCAGCAGTGAGTTACTAGCGGGAGGATCGGATACGCAGTATTTT	CASSELLAGGSDTQYF
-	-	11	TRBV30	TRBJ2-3	TGTGCCTGGAGGGTCACAGATACGCAGTATTTT	CAWRVTDTQYF
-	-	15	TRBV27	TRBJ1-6	TGTGCCAGCAGGCGGCAAGGACAGCAAAACTCACCCCTCCACTTT	CASRRQGQQNSPLHF
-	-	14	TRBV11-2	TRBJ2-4	TGTGCCAGCAGTTTCCGGTGGACCAAAAACATTCAGTACTTC	CASSFRWTKNIQYF
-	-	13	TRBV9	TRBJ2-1	TGTGCCAGCACCCAGGGGCTCTACAATGAGCAGTTCTTC	CASTQGLYNEQFF
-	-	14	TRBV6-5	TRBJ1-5	TGTGCCAGCAGTTACCTGACACTTAATCAGCCCCAGCATTTT	CASSYLTLNQPQHF
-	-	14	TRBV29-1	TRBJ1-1	TGCAGCGTCGGTCGGACAGATAGGAACACTGAAGCTTTCTTT	CSVGRTDRNTEAFF
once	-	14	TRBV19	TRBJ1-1	TGTGCCAGTAGTACCTTTGGACAATCCACTGAAGCTTTCTTT	CASSTFGQSTEAFF
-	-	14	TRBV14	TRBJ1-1	TGTGCCAGCAGCCAAGGACCGGCCGACACTGAAGCTTTCTTT	CASSQGPADTEAFF